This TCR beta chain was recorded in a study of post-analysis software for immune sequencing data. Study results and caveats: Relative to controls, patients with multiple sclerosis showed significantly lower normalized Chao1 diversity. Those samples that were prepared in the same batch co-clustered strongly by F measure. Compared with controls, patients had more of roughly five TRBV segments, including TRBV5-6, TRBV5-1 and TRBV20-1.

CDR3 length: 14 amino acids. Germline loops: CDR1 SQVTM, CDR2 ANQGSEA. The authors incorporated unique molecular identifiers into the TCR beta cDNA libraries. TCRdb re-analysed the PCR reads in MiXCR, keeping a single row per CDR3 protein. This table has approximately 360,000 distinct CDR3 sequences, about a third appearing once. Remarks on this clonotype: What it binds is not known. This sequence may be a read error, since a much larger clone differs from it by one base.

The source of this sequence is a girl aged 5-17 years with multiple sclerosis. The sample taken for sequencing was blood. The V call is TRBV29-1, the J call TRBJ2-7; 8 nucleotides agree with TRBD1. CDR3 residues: CGVEDRGQDYEQYF. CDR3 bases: TGCGGCGTTGAAGATCGGGGACAGGACTACGAGCAGTACTTC.